Each of the 30 T cell receptor beta chains below was sequenced from the same sample in a study of T cell responses to AZD1222 COVID-19 vaccine. Using immunoSEQ multiplex PCR, the repertoire was profiled, and TCRdb retains in-frame clones only, with some absent. Here the sample table reports over 140,000 clones. Sequencing used peripheral blood. Source of these receptors: an adult in good health.

This chain uses TRBV5-1 with TRBJ2-1; TRBD2 matches at 14 bases. Germline assignment: CDR1 SGHRS and CDR2 YFSETQ. The CDR3 is 17 residues long. The junction had 7 bases not matched to a gene; V was cut back by 4 bases and J by 4 bases. The CDR3: CASSRRLAGGTYNEQFF. The DNA of the CDR3 is TGCGCCAGCAGCCGCAGACTAGCGGGGGGGACTTACAATGAGCAGTTCTTC.

The gene calls are TRBV6-5 and TRBJ1-3, with 7 bases matching TRBD1. V lost 0 bases, J lost 3 bases, and 2 bases stayed unmatched. Per the germline V gene, CDR1 is MNHEY and CDR2 is SVGAGI. The CDR3 is 15 amino acids. The CDR3 sequence: CASSYSQGYGNTIYF. The CDR3 bases are TGTGCCAGCAGTTACTCACAGGGGTATGGAAACACCATATATTTT.

The chain links TRBV15 to TRBJ1-6; TRBD1 agrees at 9 bases. Germline V gene data show CDR1 as LNHNV and CDR2 as YYDKDF (reference sequence). The CDR3 length is 22 residues. The V segment lost 1 base and the J segment 4 bases; nucleotides outside the gene matches: 20. Here the CDR3 reads CATSRGYPGQGLGDLYNSPLHF. For the CDR3, the DNA is TGTGCCACCAGCAGAGGTTACCCGGGACAGGGATTGGGGGATTTATATAATTCACCCCTCCACTTT. The variable domain in full, with the rest retrieved from reference TRBV15 and TRBJ1-6, is DAMVIQNPRYQVTQFGKPVTLSCSQTLNHNVMYWYQQKSSQAPKLLFHYYDKDFNNEADTPDNFQSRRPNTSFCFLDIRSPGLGDTAMYLCATSRGYPGQGLGDLYNSPLHFGNGTRLTVT.

This rearrangement joins TRBV28 to TRBJ1-3; weak D call: TRBD1 (6 bases). V was pared by 6 bases and J by 1 base, with 16 bases between. The germline CDR1 and CDR2 sequences are MDHEN and SYDVKM. The CDR3 is 16 residues long. The CDR3 region has the DNA TGTGCCAGCAGCCCCCGGGCAGGGGCTTCTGGAAACACCATATATTTT. This gives the protein CASSPRAGASGNTIYF. The full variable domain, its missing parts supplied by reference TRBV28 and TRBJ1-3, is DVKVTQSSRYLVKRTGEKVFLECVQDMDHENMFWYRQDPGLGLRLIYFSYDVKMKEKGDIPEGYSVSREKKERFSLILESASTNQTSMYLCASSPRAGASGNTIYFGEGSWLTVV.

The rearrangement uses TRBV2 and TRBJ1-4; TRBD1 is a possible D gene (5 bases). The V end lost 3 bases, the J end lost 9 bases, and 14 bases lay between the germline ends. The germline V gene encodes CDR1 SNHLY and CDR2 FYNNEI. CDR3 length: 14 amino acids. CDR3 residues: CASSDGRAWKKLFF. CDR3 nucleotide sequence: TGTGCCAGCAGTGACGGCAGGGCTTGGAAAAAACTGTTTTTT.

This chain links TRBV19 with TRBJ1-1, with unresolved D. Trimming took 3 bases from V and 2 from J, leaving 16 bases between them. CDR1 LNHDA and CDR2 SQIVND come from the germline V gene (reference sequence). The CDR3 consists of 16 residues. The CDR3 nucleotides are TGTGCCAGTAGTATTCCGCATTCCCCCTTAAACACTGAAGCTTTCTTT. Translated, it gives CASSIPHSPLNTEAFF.

This rearrangement joins TRBV5-5 to TRBJ1-2, with TRBD1 as a possible D gene (6 bases). The CDR3 totals 14 residues. The V and J ends lost 1 base and 4 bases respectively, with 11 bases between them. The germline CDR1 and CDR2 sequences are SGHKS and YYEKEE (reference sequence). CDR3 coding DNA: TGTGCCAGCAGCTTGCAGGGGCTAGGCTATGGCTACACCTTC. This gives the protein CASSLQGLGYGYTF.

Here the CDR3 DNA reads TGTGCCAGCAGTTTACAATCCCAGGGGAACTATGGCTACACCTTC. It codes for CASSLQSQGNYGYTF. The chain combines TRBV27 with TRBJ1-2, with D possibly matching TRBD1 (6 bases). V shed 2 bases and J shed 2 bases, with 12 bases lying between them. In germline, CDR1 is MNHEY, CDR2 SMNVEV (reference sequence). The CDR3 runs to 15 residues.

The chain is built from TRBV6-4 and TRBJ2-3; D tentatively fits TRBD1 or TRBD2 (5 bases each). The CDR3 is made up of 15 amino acids. Per the germline V gene, CDR1 is MRHNA and CDR2 is SNTAGT. With 2 bases removed from V and 0 bases from J, the gap between germline ends came to 9 bases. CDR3 sequence: CASSDTGASTDTQYF. The CDR3 nucleotides read TGTGCCAGCAGTGACACCGGGGCTAGCACAGATACGCAGTATTTT.

The chain is built from TRBV5-1 and TRBJ2-1; the D gene is possibly TRBD2 (5 bases). Between the trimmed V and J ends, which lost 3 bases and 6 bases, there was a span of 13 bases. The CDR3 extends over 14 amino acids. Per germline, CDR1 SGHRS and CDR2 YFSETQ. The chain's CDR3 is CASSSLPGINEQFF. Written as DNA, the CDR3 is TGCGCCAGCAGCTCCCTCCCGGGAATCAATGAGCAGTTCTTC.

Regarding this clone: The sample has other DNA sequences that encode this CDR3 too. This sequence joins TRBV27 and TRBJ1-1; D call uncertain. CDR1 and CDR2 (germline): MNHEY, SMNVEV (reference sequence). CDR3 length: 13 amino acids. Deletions cut 3 bases from V and 1 base from J, with 6 bases between. Here the CDR3 reads CASSFTGNTEAFF. CDR3 coding DNA: TGTGCCAGCAGTTTCACGGGGAACACTGAAGCTTTCTTT.

The genes are TRBV3-1 (or the pseudogene TRBV3-2) and TRBJ1-2; 9 bases align to TRBD1. The CDR3 has 15 residues. J lost 8 bases, V lost 0 bases, and 7 bases had no gene match. Looked up from germline, CDR1 is LGHDT and CDR2 is YNNKEL (reference sequence). CDR3 in DNA: TGTGCCAGCAGCCAAGATGGGACAGGGAGTCAGGGCTACACCTTC. Translating gives CASSQDGTGSQGYTF.

This chain joins TRBV29-1 and TRBJ1-1, with a possible D match to TRBD1 (5 bases). V shed 4 bases and J shed 0 bases, with 18 bases lying between them. This CDR3 comprises 16 residues. Germline CDR1 and CDR2: SQVTM and ANQGSEA. The CDR3 DNA reads TGCAGCGTTGTCGGGGCGGCAGGACCTATGAACACTGAAGCTTTCTTT. This translates into CSVVGAAGPMNTEAFF.

This chain connects TRBV5-4 to TRBJ1-2, with D possibly being TRBD1 (6 bases). The CDR3 length is 15 residues. CDR1 SGHNT and CDR2 YYREEE come from the germline V gene (reference sequence). V shed 6 bases and J shed 8 bases, with 23 bases lying between them. The CDR3 region is CASTPGGPNRAGYTF. The CDR3 nucleotides read TGTGCCAGCACCCCCGGGGGCCCTAACCGGGCGGGCTACACCTTC.

The V gene is TRBV7-8, the J gene TRBJ1-5; D is uncertain. Per germline, CDR1 SGHVS and CDR2 FQNEAQ. V gave up 1 base and J gave up 3 bases, with 13 bases separating them. CDR3 size: 16 residues. The CDR3 spells CASSLVGWSDNQPQHF. CDR3 nucleotide sequence: TGTGCCAGCAGCTTAGTCGGGTGGAGTGACAATCAGCCCCAGCATTTT.

This chain joins TRBV7-2 and TRBJ1-4; no definite D call. With 1 base removed from V and 13 bases from J, the gap between germline ends came to 19 bases. This CDR3 region has 15 residues. In germline, CDR1 is SGHTA, CDR2 FQGNSA. The CDR3 loop reads CASSLERPYSSGLFF. In DNA form, the CDR3 reads TGTGCCAGCAGCTTAGAGCGGCCCTACTCGAGCGGACTGTTTTTT.

V and J are TRBV4-2 and TRBJ2-1, with TRBD1 matching over 11 bases. CDR1 and CDR2 (germline): LGHNA, YNFKEQ. This CDR3 is built from 17 residues. Trimming took 0 bases from V and 6 from J; bases not matched to a gene: 7. The CDR3 here is CASSQDTGQGAVNEQFF. DNA of the CDR3: TGTGCCAGCAGCCAAGATACCGGACAGGGGGCGGTCAATGAGCAGTTCTTC.

This chain uses TRBV30 with TRBJ1-5, with 7 bases identical to TRBD1. Trimming at V came to 2 bases and at J to 4 bases, leaving 11 bases not matched to a gene. The length of the CDR3 is 16 residues. Germline CDR1 and CDR2: GTSNPN and SVGIG (reference sequence). In DNA form, the CDR3 reads TGTGCCTGGAGTTCCCCCACAGGGGCCAGAAATCAGCCCCAGCATTTT. Translation gives CAWSSPTGARNQPQHF.

The rearrangement uses TRBV9 and TRBJ1-2; weak D call: TRBD1 (5 bases). The V and J ends lost 4 bases and 0 bases respectively, with 10 bases between them. The germline gives CDR1 SGDLS, CDR2 YYNGEE. CDR3 size: 14 residues. The chain's CDR3 is CASSRQLANYGYTF. CDR3 bases: TGTGCCAGCAGCAGACAGTTGGCTAACTATGGCTACACCTTC.

The genes are TRBV4-2 and TRBJ1-6; D gene unclear. The CDR3 totals 14 residues. Germline values: CDR1 LGHNA, CDR2 YNFKEQ. V lost 0 bases, J lost 14 bases, and 14 bases lay in between. As DNA, the CDR3 is TGTGCCAGCAGCCAAGATGGCGGAGATGGGTCCCTCCACTTT. As protein: CASSQDGGDGSLHF.

The chain combines TRBV27 with TRBJ2-2; 7 bases map to TRBD1. In germline, CDR1 is MNHEY, CDR2 SMNVEV (reference sequence). The junction had 16 bases not matched to a gene; V was cut back by 6 bases and J by 6 bases. The CDR3 spans 17 residues. CDR3 DNA sequence: TGTGCCAGCAGAAGCCTTTTGAGACAGGGAATGTCCGGGGAGCTGTTTTTT. It yields the protein CASRSLLRQGMSGELFF.

The chain combines TRBV5-1 with TRBJ1-4, with D perhaps matching TRBD1 (6 bases). The CDR3 has 14 residues. V lost 4 bases and J lost 2, with 9 bases in between. Germline values: CDR1 SGHRS, CDR2 YFSETQ. Here the CDR3 reads CASSPDSTNEKLFF. DNA of the CDR3: TGCGCCAGCAGCCCGGACAGTACTAATGAAAAACTGTTTTTT.

CDR3 residues: CASSGVGVLAPLHF. CDR3 DNA sequence: TGTGCCAGCAGTGGCGTGGGGGTATTGGCACCCCTCCACTTT. V gene TRBV2 combines with J gene TRBJ1-6; TRBD1 might be the D (5 bases). CDR1 and CDR2 (germline): SNHLY, FYNNEI. Trimming left V 4 bases short and J 11 bases short, with 15 bases between. The CDR3 extends over 14 amino acids.

This chain joins TRBV7-2 and TRBJ1-2; 7 nucleotides agree with TRBD1. The V segment lost 0 bases and the J segment 4 bases; nucleotides outside the gene matches: 11. This CDR3 spans 17 amino acids. In germline, CDR1 is SGHTA, CDR2 FQGNSA. CDR3 sequence: CASSLAPARGRFYGYTF. The CDR3 nucleotides are TGTGCCAGCAGCTTAGCCCCCGCTAGGGGGCGGTTCTATGGCTACACCTTC.

This chain uses TRBV18 with TRBJ2-1; unclear D gene. Germline lookup yields CDR1 KGHSH and CDR2 LQKENI. V was cut by 1 base and J by 2 bases, with 9 bases left in between. This CDR3 region has 15 residues. The CDR3 region is CASSPQSQTYNEQFF. CDR3 bases: TGTGCCAGCTCACCACAATCCCAAACCTACAATGAGCAGTTCTTC.

The J gene is TRBJ1-3, the V gene TRBV7-3; maybe TRBD1 (5 bases). V was shortened by 5 bases and J by 0 bases, with 14 bases between the two germline ends. CDR3 length: 16 amino acids. CDR1 is SGHTA and CDR2 is FQGTGA in the germline V gene. The CDR3 DNA sequence: TGTGCCAGCAGCCTTACCGGGACCCCCTCTGGAAACACCATATATTTT. This codes for CASSLTGTPSGNTIYF.

The chain carries TRBV5-4 and TRBJ2-3; the match to TRBD2 covers 9 bases. The CDR3 spans 14 residues. Germline trimming cut 4 bases from V and 4 bases from J; bases unmatched to any gene: 4. From germline, CDR1 is SGHNT and CDR2 YYREEE (reference sequence). The CDR3 DNA reads TGTGCCAGCAGCCCACGACTAGCGGCAGATACGCAGTATTTT. It yields the protein CASSPRLAADTQYF.

V and J are TRBV28 and TRBJ2-7; 10 bases map to TRBD1. V was clipped by 4 bases and J by 2 bases; unmatched bases: 5. Germline CDR1 MDHEN, CDR2 SYDVKM. The CDR3 is 15 amino acids. The CDR3 nucleotides are TGTGCCAGCAGTTACGCGGGGACAGGGGCCTACGAGCAGTACTTC. Encoded protein: CASSYAGTGAYEQYF.

V and J are TRBV5-6 and TRBJ2-7; TRBD1 aligns across 10 bases. In germline, CDR1 is SGHDT, CDR2 YYEEEE. The CDR3 extends over 17 amino acids. V lost 2 bases, J lost 6 bases, and 14 bases stayed unmatched. In DNA, the CDR3 is TGTGCCAGCAGCTTCCTCGGGACAGGGGTGTCCGGGGGCGAGCAGTACTTC. This translates into CASSFLGTGVSGGEQYF.

The V and J genes are TRBV30 and TRBJ1-5; TRBD1 matches 10 bases. This CDR3 region has 13 residues. The V gene end was trimmed by 7 bases and the J gene end by 9 bases; junction bases not matched to a gene: 9. CDR1 and CDR2 from the germline V gene are GTSNPN and SVGIG (reference sequence). The CDR3 reads CALGGDRGRPQHF. In nucleotides, the CDR3 is TGTGCCTTAGGGGGGGACAGGGGACGGCCCCAGCATTTT.